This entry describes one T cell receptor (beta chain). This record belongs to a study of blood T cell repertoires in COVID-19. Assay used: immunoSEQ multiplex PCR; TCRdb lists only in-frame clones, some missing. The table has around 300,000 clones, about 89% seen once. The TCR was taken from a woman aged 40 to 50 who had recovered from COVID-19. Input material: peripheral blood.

The CDR3: CASSSRLALGLETQYF. As DNA, the CDR3 is TGTGCCAGCAGCTCCAGACTAGCGCTGGGGTTGGAGACCCAGTACTTC. The chain is built from TRBV7-9 and TRBJ2-5; TRBD2 matches 8 bases. The CDR3 consists of 16 residues. J gave up 5 bases and V 4 bases, and 12 bases lay outside the gene matches. Per the germline V gene, CDR1 is SEHNR and CDR2 is FQNEAQ (reference sequence).